This TCR beta chain came from a study of early T cells in non-severe SARS-CoV-2 infection. Overall study: RNA in bulk from unsorted whole blood was sequenced, and chains were unpaired. Regarding the study as a whole: Anti-spike CD8 responses were favored by VDJdb matching, which missed private and CD4 specificities.

The ends were cut back, 0 bases at V and 5 bases at J, with 11 bases in the middle. The length of the CDR3 is 15 residues. CDR1 and CDR2 (germline): SGHRS, YFSETQ. This clonotype was counted ten times or more. Its antigen remains unknown. The TCR library protocol was used to attach unique molecular identifiers. These identifiers were attached to individual cDNA molecules. TCRdb called the 5' RACE reads again in MiXCR, with one record for every CDR3 protein. Of roughly 75,000 distinct CDR3 sequences detected, about 10% appear once; the ten largest clones hold about 4.5%. The sequence derives from an adult who was a healthcare worker with PCR-confirmed SARS-CoV-2 infection or an uninfected control (not recorded which). The sample taken for sequencing was whole blood. The chain is built from TRBV5-1 and TRBJ2-2, with D possibly being TRBD1 or TRBD2 (7 bases each). The CDR3, as DNA: TGCGCCAGCAGCTTGGACAGGGGAGGGACCGGGGAGCTGTTTTTT. The encoded protein is CASSLDRGGTGELFF.